This TCR beta chain appears in the sequencing data of a study of blood T cell repertoires in COVID-19. The V and J ends lost 1 base and 7 bases respectively, with 8 bases between them. CDR3 length: 14 residues. CDR1 and CDR2 from the germline V gene are SGHNT and YENEEA. Sequenced by immunoSEQ multiplex PCR; TCRdb stores in-frame clones only, minus some. Of 240,000 or so clones in the sample, around 86% were seen once. The rearrangement uses TRBV11-3 and TRBJ1-6; a possible D gene is TRBD1 (5 bases). This TCR was recovered from a woman between 45 and 60 years old who had recovered from COVID-19. Sequenced: PBMCs or T cells enriched from blood (not recorded which). CDR3 DNA sequence: TGTGCCAGCAGCTTAGTTCGGGGGAATTCACCCCTCCACTTT. This translates into CASSLVRGNSPLHF.